This T cell receptor (beta chain) came from a study of CD8 T cells in ankylosing spondylitis. Findings of the study overall: A subset of motif variants has previously been described in the synovial fluid and blood of reactive arthritis. Ankylosing spondylitis blood seemed to carry a telltale TCR beta motif made of seven or eight highly homologous variants. Matched ankylosing spondylitis synovial fluid reportedly contained a significantly enriched population of disease-linked clones.

V gave up 3 bases and J gave up 0 bases, with 13 bases separating them. CDR1 and CDR2 (germline): SGHAT, FQNNGV. This CDR3 region has 16 residues. Libraries for TCR beta were made by quantitative 5'-RACE with molecular barcodes. TCRdb called the 5' RACE reads again in MiXCR, with one record for every CDR3 protein. This sample carries about 540,000 distinct CDR3 sequences, about 13% of them seen once, and the ten largest clones take 6.5% to 7%. In this sample, this clonotype turned up many times. Its target is unknown. V gene TRBV11-2 combines with J gene TRBJ2-3; unclear D gene. The TCR originated in a male donor with ankylosing spondylitis. The material sequenced was blood, either unsorted or a sorted T cell fraction (not recorded which). The DNA of the CDR3 is TGTGCCAGCAGCTTTCGGGCTTTGGGTAGCACAGATACGCAGTATTTT. Its protein product is CASSFRALGSTDTQYF.